This T cell receptor beta chain emerged from a study of T cells in Graves' hyperthyroidism and ophthalmopathy. This clonotype was recorded a few times. This CDR3 is 13 amino acids long. CDR1 and CDR2 (germline): SGHAT, FQNNGV. V was shortened by 3 bases and J by 10 bases, with 10 bases between the two germline ends. There were TCR beta CDR3 regions amplified from RNA transcripts. The HTBI primer set was used in a first-round RT-PCR of the TCR CDR3. TCRdb recomputed calls from the multiplex PCR reads with MiXCR, one row per CDR3 protein. Of 750,000 to 950,000 distinct CDR3 sequences detected, over 35% appear once; the ten largest clones hold 7% to 10%.

Material for sequencing was blood. The chain employs TRBV11-2 and TRBJ1-6; TRBD1 might be the D (6 bases). The clonotype comes from a man between 18 and 35 years old with Graves' hyperthyroidism. The CDR3 DNA is TGTGCCAGCAGCTTGTTACAGGGCTCACCCCTCCACTTT. Translation: CASSLLQGSPLHF.